The clone carrying this T cell receptor beta chain was picked up one time. Its antigen remains unknown. These data belong to a study of cytomegalovirus exposure and HLA in healthy donors. Study-wide results and limits: A later look showed TCR association rates differing by HLA locus, highest for DRB1 and lowest for HLA-C. It is likely that the observed cluster of highly shared sequence variants was a sequencing artifact.

V lost 3 bases and J lost 3; bases outside the gene matches: 2. Germline CDR1 MGHRA, CDR2 YSYEKL. The CDR3 runs to 13 residues. Primers for the PCR totalled 60 Vbeta and 13 Jbeta. Sequenced by immunoSEQ multiplex PCR; TCRdb stores in-frame clones only, minus some. In the table there are some 110,000 clones, approximately 70% of which are singletons. The sample consisted of PBMCs. The source of this sequence is a man younger than 35 in good health and CMV-seronegative. This sequence joins TRBV4-1 and TRBJ2-7, with 7 bases that match TRBD1. The CDR3 sequence is CASSQGQNYEQYF. CDR3 nucleotide sequence: TGCGCCAGCAGCCAGGGACAGAACTACGAGCAGTACTTC.